The 5 T cell receptor beta chains in this list originate from one sample, sequenced in a study of blood T cell repertoires in COVID-19. Repertoires were generated with immunoSEQ multiplex PCR, while TCRdb's copy carries only in-frame clones and drops some. The data contain fewer than 150,000 clones, 75% to 90% of them singletons. Material: peripheral blood. The receptors shown here come from a woman at least 80 years old with acute or convalescent COVID-19.

The J gene is TRBJ2-3, the V gene TRBV5-4; D may be TRBD2 (6 bases). This CDR3 has 13 amino acids. V dropped 5 bases and J dropped 0 bases, with 7 bases sitting between them. The V gene's germline CDR1 is SGHNT and CDR2 YYREEE (reference sequence). CDR3 residues: CASRRESTDTQYF. CDR3 bases: TGTGCCAGCAGGCGGGAAAGCACAGATACGCAGTATTTT.

The chain has TRBV6-2 or TRBV6-3 and TRBJ2-3, with 14 nucleotides matching TRBD2. This CDR3 is built from 16 residues. V lost 6 bases and J lost 2; bases outside the gene matches: 4. The V gene's germline CDR1 is MNHEY and CDR2 SVGEGT. In DNA form, the CDR3 reads TGTGCCAGCAGCAGGGGACTAGCGGGGGTCACAGATACGCAGTATTTT. Residues: CASSRGLAGVTDTQYF.

The CDR3 sequence: CASSYFQTSGRALNSACLETQYF. Here the CDR3 DNA reads TGTGCCAGCAGTTACTTCCAGACTAGCGGGAGGGCCCTTAACAGTGCCTGTTTGGAGACCCAGTACTTC. The chain links TRBV6-7 to TRBJ2-5; 14 nucleotides agree with TRBD2. TRBV6-7 falls under the ORF class, with uncertain function. This CDR3 comprises 23 residues. V was pared by 1 base and J by 5 bases, with 24 bases of the junction left unmatched.

The chain has TRBV28 and TRBJ1-1; possible D gene TRBD1, 6 bases. The CDR3 has 16 amino acids. The germline V gene has CDR1 MDHEN and CDR2 SYDVKM. V lost 6 bases and J 4 bases, leaving 21 bases between the germline ends. CDR3 sequence: CASSPLPQGLGTEAFF. The DNA for the CDR3 is TGTGCCAGCAGCCCCTTGCCCCAGGGGTTAGGCACTGAAGCTTTCTTT.

This clone has just a few counts. V gene TRBV19 combines with J gene TRBJ1-5, with TRBD1 as a possible D gene (5 bases). Germline V gene data show CDR1 as LNHDA and CDR2 as SQIVND (reference sequence). V dropped 11 bases and J dropped 9 bases, with 17 bases sitting between them. The CDR3 has 12 residues. CDR3 in DNA: TGTGCCTGCAGTTTCAGGGAAGGGCCCCAGCATTTT. Protein product: CACSFREGPQHF. The entire variable domain, with the rest obtained from reference TRBV19 and TRBJ1-5, is as follows: DGGITQSPKYLFRKEGQNVTLSCEQNLNHDAMYWYRQDPGQGLRLIYYSQIVNDFQKGDIAEGYSVSREKKESFPLTVTSAQKNPTAFYLCACSFREGPQHFGDGTRLSIL.